These T cell receptor beta chains were read from a single sample in a study of blood T cell repertoires in COVID-19. Clones were read by immunoSEQ multiplex PCR, and TCRdb kept only the in-frame ones, dropping some. This table holds roughly 240,000 clones, roughly 88% found once. Sample: peripheral blood. These TCRs come from a man aged 40-49 years who had recovered from COVID-19. CDR3s include the opening cysteine and the closing phenylalanine or tryptophan. The order of the fields is CDR3 DNA, CDR3 protein, clone size, J gene, D gene, V gene. The D gene is left open where the match is weak. Expanded clones are given a class, and other clones once, few, many or no size at all.

DNA: TGCGCCAGCAGCCAATTACAGGGCTACTATGGCTACACCTTC
CDR3: CASSQLQGYYGYTF
size: .
J: TRBJ1-2
D: .
V: TRBV4-3

DNA: TGTGCCAGCAGCCCGGGAACGAACACCGGGGAGCTGTTTTTT
CDR3: CASSPGTNTGELFF
size: .
J: TRBJ2-2
D: .
V: TRBV14

DNA: TGTGCCAGTAGTATAGATCGTTTAGGGGAGCTGTTTTTT
CDR3: CASSIDRLGELFF
size: .
J: TRBJ2-2
D: .
V: TRBV19

DNA: TGTGCCAGCAGGCTAGCGGGAGGAGAAGATACGCAGTATTTT
CDR3: CASRLAGGEDTQYF
size: .
J: TRBJ2-3
D: TRBD2
V: TRBV5-4

DNA: TGTGCCAGCAGTATTGGACAGGTCTGGGAGCAGTTCTTC
CDR3: CASSIGQVWEQFF
size: .
J: TRBJ2-1
D: TRBD1
V: TRBV2

DNA: TGTGCCACCAGCAGAGTACAGGGGCCCGATCAGCCCCAGCATTTT
CDR3: CATSRVQGPDQPQHF
size: once
J: TRBJ1-5
D: TRBD1
V: TRBV15

DNA: TGCGCCAGCGGTGCGGGGGGACCTTACGAGCAGTACTTC
CDR3: CASGAGGPYEQYF
size: .
J: TRBJ2-7
D: TRBD2
V: TRBV4-1

DNA: TGTGCCAGCAAAGACAGGGGCTATGGCTACACCTTC
CDR3: CASKDRGYGYTF
size: many
J: TRBJ1-2
D: TRBD1
V: TRBV2

DNA: TGTGCCAGCAGCCCAGGGGGGAATCAGCCCCAGCATTTT
CDR3: CASSPGGNQPQHF
size: .
J: TRBJ1-5
D: TRBD1
V: TRBV11-3

DNA: TGTGCCATCAGTGAGTCGCGGACTAGCGGGGCAAACACAGATACGCAGTATTTT
CDR3: CAISESRTSGANTDTQYF
size: .
J: TRBJ2-3
D: TRBD2
V: TRBV10-3

DNA: TGTGCCAGCAGCCCCTCGATTGCTAGCGGACCCTACAATGAGCAGTTCTTC
CDR3: CASSPSIASGPYNEQFF
size: .
J: TRBJ2-1
D: TRBD2
V: TRBV13

DNA: TGTGCCATGACTAGCGGTTCGACCGGGGAGCTGTTTTTT
CDR3: CAMTSGSTGELFF
size: .
J: TRBJ2-2
D: TRBD2
V: TRBV10-3

DNA: TGTGCCAGCAAAAACAGGGGCTATACAAACTATGGCTACACCTTC
CDR3: CASKNRGYTNYGYTF
size: .
J: TRBJ1-2
D: TRBD1
V: TRBV6-6

DNA: TGTGCCAGTAGTATCCGACAGGGGGGGGCCGATAATGAAAAACTGTTTTTT
CDR3: CASSIRQGGADNEKLFF
size: .
J: TRBJ1-4
D: TRBD1
V: TRBV19

DNA: TGTGCCAGCAGTCCTCTAGCGGGGAACTCCTACGAGCAGTACTTC
CDR3: CASSPLAGNSYEQYF
size: .
J: TRBJ2-7
D: TRBD2
V: TRBV7-8

DNA: TGTGCCTGGAGTGTACGCCGGGGGGGTCCCCAGCATTTT
CDR3: CAWSVRRGGPQHF
size: .
J: TRBJ1-5
D: .
V: TRBV30

DNA: TGTGCCAGCAGCCCGGCCCAAACAGGGACGGAGACCCAGTACTTC
CDR3: CASSPAQTGTETQYF
size: .
J: TRBJ2-5
D: .
V: TRBV11-3

DNA: TGTGCCAGCAGCCCAAGAGTGGGCCACCTCTCTGGGGCCAACGTCCTGACTTTC
CDR3: CASSPRVGHLSGANVLTF
size: .
J: TRBJ2-6
D: .
V: TRBV7-9

DNA: TGTGCCTGGAGTGTAGGGGCCCTTAATCAGCCCCAGCATTTT
CDR3: CAWSVGALNQPQHF
size: .
J: TRBJ1-5
D: .
V: TRBV30

DNA: TGTGCCAGCAGCCAAGAGCTAGCGAACACCGGGGAGCTGTTTTTT
CDR3: CASSQELANTGELFF
size: .
J: TRBJ2-2
D: .
V: TRBV14

DNA: TGCGCCAGCAGCCAAGATCAGGGGCAGGGCACAGATACGCAGTATTTT
CDR3: CASSQDQGQGTDTQYF
size: .
J: TRBJ2-3
D: .
V: TRBV4-3

DNA: TGTGCCAGCAGTCGGTCTGAACTCTATGGCTACACCTTC
CDR3: CASSRSELYGYTF
size: .
J: TRBJ1-2
D: .
V: TRBV6-5

DNA: TGTGCCAGCAGCCAAGGTCCGGGTGGCTACACCTTC
CDR3: CASSQGPGGYTF
size: .
J: TRBJ1-2
D: .
V: TRBV3-1/TRBV3-2

DNA: TGTGCCAGCAGCCCGGGTACAGGGTCGTTTCAGTACTTC
CDR3: CASSPGTGSFQYF
size: .
J: TRBJ2-4
D: .
V: TRBV7-9

DNA: TGCGCCAGCAGCCAAGCACCCGGGGGACAGGGGGGGTTGAACACTGAAGCTTTCTTT
CDR3: CASSQAPGGQGGLNTEAFF
size: .
J: TRBJ1-1
D: TRBD1
V: TRBV4-1

DNA: TGTGCCTGGACCCTTGGGGGGACTGGCAATGAGCAGTTCTTC
CDR3: CAWTLGGTGNEQFF
size: .
J: TRBJ2-1
D: .
V: TRBV30

DNA: TGTGCCAGCAGCTATGGACAGACGGATGAGCAGTTCTTC
CDR3: CASSYGQTDEQFF
size: .
J: TRBJ2-1
D: .
V: TRBV11-3

DNA: TGTGCCAGCAGCTTGTTTTCAGGCGGGGGCTATGGCTACACCTTC
CDR3: CASSLFSGGGYGYTF
size: .
J: TRBJ1-2
D: .
V: TRBV5-6

DNA: TGTGCCAGCAGCTTGGTAGGGGGTTACGCCGGGGAGCTGTTTTTT
CDR3: CASSLVGGYAGELFF
size: .
J: TRBJ2-2
D: .
V: TRBV5-6

DNA: TGTGCCAGCAGCAAATTGGGCAGGGAAGCTTTCTTT
CDR3: CASSKLGREAFF
size: .
J: TRBJ1-1
D: .
V: TRBV21-1

DNA: TGTGCCTGGAGCCCCCTCGGGGCCAACGTCCTGACTTTC
CDR3: CAWSPLGANVLTF
size: .
J: TRBJ2-6
D: .
V: TRBV30

DNA: TGTGCCATCCGGGGTTTTGAGACGGAGCAGTTCTTC
CDR3: CAIRGFETEQFF
size: .
J: TRBJ2-1
D: .
V: TRBV10-3

DNA: TGTGCCAGCAGCCGAAGATTAGGGGGTGAGCAGGAGCAGTTCTTC
CDR3: CASSRRLGGEQEQFF
size: .
J: TRBJ2-1
D: .
V: TRBV11-3

DNA: TGTGCCAGCTCACAAAGGACTAGCGGGAAAGAGACCCAGTACTTC
CDR3: CASSQRTSGKETQYF
size: .
J: TRBJ2-5
D: TRBD2
V: TRBV18

DNA: TGTGCCAGCAGTTTAGTCAGGACAGGGGAAGCTTTCTTT
CDR3: CASSLVRTGEAFF
size: .
J: TRBJ1-1
D: TRBD1
V: TRBV12-3/TRBV12-4

DNA: TGTGCCAGCAGCCGACTAGGGACAGTCCGCTACGAGCAGTACTTC
CDR3: CASSRLGTVRYEQYF
size: .
J: TRBJ2-7
D: .
V: TRBV6-2/TRBV6-3

DNA: TGTGCCAGCAGCTGGGGGGGCAGCTCCTATAATTCACCCCTCCACTTT
CDR3: CASSWGGSSYNSPLHF
size: .
J: TRBJ1-6
D: .
V: TRBV11-3

DNA: TGTGCCAGCAGTGAAGACCGCAGGGGGAGGCTCTTC
CDR3: CASSEDRRGRLF
size: .
J: TRBJ2-1
D: .
V: TRBV2

DNA: TGTGCCAGCAGCCAAGGTAGTTATAGCAATCAGCCCCAGCATTTT
CDR3: CASSQGSYSNQPQHF
size: .
J: TRBJ1-5
D: .
V: TRBV3-1/TRBV3-2

DNA: TGTGCCAGCAGTTTTGACAGGGGAAATCAGCCCCAGCATTTT
CDR3: CASSFDRGNQPQHF
size: .
J: TRBJ1-5
D: TRBD1
V: TRBV2

DNA: TGTGCCATCAGTGTATCAGAATCAGATACGCAGTATTTT
CDR3: CAISVSESDTQYF
size: .
J: TRBJ2-3
D: .
V: TRBV10-3